Listed here are 9 T cell receptor beta chains from one sample, sequenced in a study of CD8+CD57+ T cells in acquired aplastic anemia. Patients picked for sequencing had shown CD8+CD57+ cell expansion detected by flow cytometry. Genomic DNA was employed as the template in profiling TCR beta VDJ and CDR3. TCRdb reprocessed the reads with MiXCR, giving one entry per CDR3 protein. The sample has about 200,000 distinct CDR3 sequences, roughly 50% seen once. The source material was sorted CD4+, CD8+, or CD8+CD57+ T cells (not recorded which) from PBMCs. The receptor set was obtained from a human donor with aplastic anemia.

The rearrangement joins TRBV7-2 to TRBJ1-4; 8 nucleotides agree with TRBD1. Trimming at V came to 5 bases and at J to 5 bases, leaving 4 bases not matched to a gene. Germline V gene sequence: CDR1 SGHTA, CDR2 FQGNSA. The length of the CDR3 is 14 residues. CDR3 residues: CASSPPGGNEKLFF. The DNA for the CDR3 is TGTGCCAGCAGCCCACCAGGGGGCAATGAAAAACTGTTTTTT.

This clonotype was observed at least ten times. The chain combines TRBV2 with TRBJ1-4; 11 bases match TRBD1. The CDR3 runs to 15 residues. After removal of 6 bases from V and 6 bases from J, the junction contained 6 bases not matched to a gene. Germline loops: CDR1 SNHLY, CDR2 FYNNEI. CDR3 residues: CASSRTGGKDEKLFF. As DNA, the CDR3 is TGTGCCAGCAGCAGGACAGGGGGCAAGGATGAAAAACTGTTTTTT.

The chain employs TRBV19 and TRBJ2-5; either TRBD1 or TRBD2 may supply D (7 bases each). CDR3 length: 14 residues. Trimming removed 3 bases from V and 5 bases from J, with 13 bases in between. Per the germline V gene, CDR1 is LNHDA and CDR2 is SQIVND (reference sequence). The CDR3 loop reads CASSIQGGQETQYF. DNA for the CDR3: TGTGCCAGTAGTATCCAGGGGGGGCAGGAGACCCAGTACTTC.

This clonotype was detected ten times or more. V and J are TRBV2 and TRBJ1-2; D gene uncertain. The V end was cut by 4 bases, the J end by 6 bases, with 6 bases between. Germline lookup yields CDR1 SNHLY and CDR2 FYNNEI. This CDR3 region has 11 residues. CDR3 nucleotides: TGTGCCAGCAGTGTCAACGATGGCTACACCTTC. Amino acids: CASSVNDGYTF.

The V call is TRBV9, the J call TRBJ2-3; perhaps D is TRBD1 or TRBD2 (6 bases each). Germline values: CDR1 SGDLS, CDR2 YYNGEE. CDR3 length: 15 residues. V was shortened by 0 bases and J by 6 bases, with 14 bases between the two germline ends. This CDR3 is CASSVEGGAVDTQYF. DNA for the CDR3: TGTGCCAGCAGCGTAGAGGGGGGAGCGGTGGATACGCAGTATTTT.

On this clonotype itself: This could be a read error, since a much larger clone is one nucleotide away. The CDR3 does not close with the conserved phenylalanine or tryptophan, likely indicating a read error. V gene TRBV5-4 combines with J gene TRBJ1-3, with D possibly matching TRBD1 (6 bases). Germline CDR1 and CDR2: SGHNT and YYREEE (reference sequence). The CDR3 extends over 15 amino acids. V was cut by 4 bases and J by 7 bases, with 18 bases left in between. The CDR3 sequence: CASSADTGKGNTIYS. Here the CDR3 DNA reads TGTGCCAGCAGCGCCGACACAGGGAAGGGGAACACCATATATTCT.

The rearrangement joins TRBV29-1 to TRBJ1-2, with TRBD1 as a possible D gene (5 bases). V lost 3 bases, J lost 6 bases, and 8 bases lay in between. The CDR3 runs 11 residues. The germline V gene has CDR1 SQVTM and CDR2 ANQGSEA. This CDR3 reads CSVEAQDGYTF. CDR3 bases: TGCAGCGTTGAGGCACAGGATGGCTACACCTTC.

This clonotype was seen at least ten times. CDR3 in amino acids: CASSLALRLGEQYF. CDR3 sequence (DNA): TGTGCCAGCAGTTTAGCGCTAAGATTGGGTGAGCAGTACTTC. The V and J genes are TRBV12-3 or TRBV12-4 and TRBJ2-7; D is unclear. Trimming left V 0 bases short and J 7 bases short, with 13 bases between. The CDR3 is 14 residues long.

This clonotype was seen ten or more times. The rearrangement links TRBV4-2 to TRBJ2-1; no reliable D call. V was clipped by 1 base and J by 3 bases, with 4 bases between them. Germline CDR1 is LGHNA and CDR2 is YNFKEQ. The CDR3 extends over 13 amino acids. CDR3 bases: TGTGCCAGCAGCCAAGGTGTCTACAATGAGCAGTTCTTC. It is translated as CASSQGVYNEQFF.